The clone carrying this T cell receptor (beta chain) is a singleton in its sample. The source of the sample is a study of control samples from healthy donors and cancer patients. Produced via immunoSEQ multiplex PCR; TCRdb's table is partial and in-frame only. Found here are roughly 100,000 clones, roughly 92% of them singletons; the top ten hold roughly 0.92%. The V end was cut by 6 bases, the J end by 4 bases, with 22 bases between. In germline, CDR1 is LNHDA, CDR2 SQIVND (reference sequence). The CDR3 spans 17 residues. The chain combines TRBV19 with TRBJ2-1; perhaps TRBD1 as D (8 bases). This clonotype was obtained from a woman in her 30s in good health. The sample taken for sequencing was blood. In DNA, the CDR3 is TGTGCCAGTAGCAGGGGGCCCAGCGGGGACTCTTACAATGAGCAGTTCTTC. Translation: CASSRGPSGDSYNEQFF. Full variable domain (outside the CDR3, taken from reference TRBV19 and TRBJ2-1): DGGITQSPKYLFRKEGQNVTLSCEQNLNHDAMYWYRQDPGQGLRLIYYSQIVNDFQKGDIAEGYSVSREKKESFPLTVTSAQKNPTAFYLCASSRGPSGDSYNEQFFGPGTRLTVL.